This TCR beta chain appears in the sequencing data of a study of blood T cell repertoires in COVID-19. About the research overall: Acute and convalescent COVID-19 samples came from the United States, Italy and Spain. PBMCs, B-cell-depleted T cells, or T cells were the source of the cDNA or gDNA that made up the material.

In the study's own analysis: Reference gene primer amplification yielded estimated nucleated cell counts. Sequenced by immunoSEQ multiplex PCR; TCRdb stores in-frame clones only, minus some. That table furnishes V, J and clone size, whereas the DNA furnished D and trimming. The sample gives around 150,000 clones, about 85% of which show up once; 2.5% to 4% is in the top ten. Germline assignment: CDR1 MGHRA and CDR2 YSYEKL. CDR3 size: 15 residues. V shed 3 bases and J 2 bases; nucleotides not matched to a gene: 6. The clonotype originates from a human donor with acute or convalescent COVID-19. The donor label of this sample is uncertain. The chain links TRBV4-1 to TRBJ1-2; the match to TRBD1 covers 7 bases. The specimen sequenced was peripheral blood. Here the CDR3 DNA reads TGCGCCAGCAGCCACTCAGGGACAGCAAACTATGGCTACACCTTC. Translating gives CASSHSGTANYGYTF.